This T cell receptor (beta chain) stems from a study of cytomegalovirus exposure and HLA in healthy donors. Findings of the study overall: Sequencing artifact likely explains a cluster of highly shared sequence variants.

The germline V gene encodes CDR1 LGHNA and CDR2 YNFKEQ. Germline trimming cut 4 bases from V and 6 bases from J; bases unmatched to any gene: 3. The CDR3 sequence is 13 residues long. Researchers ran the PCR with 60 Vbeta and 13 Jbeta primers. Sequencing was performed with immunoSEQ multiplex PCR; in TCRdb, only in-frame clones are kept and a portion is missing. The table records approximately 140,000 clones, around three quarters of them present only once. On this clone itself: The antigen is not known.

Sequenced input: PBMCs. The genes are TRBV4-2 and TRBJ1-2; 9 bases line up with TRBD1. This clonotype originated in a woman aged 45-65 years in good health and CMV-seronegative. CDR3 sequence (DNA): TGTGCCAGCAGCCTATGGACAGGGGATGGCTACACCTTC. Its protein is CASSLWTGDGYTF.